This T cell receptor beta chain emerged from a study of identical twins' blood T cells. General study results and limits: Twin repertoire similarity may partly reflect shared environment.

TCRdb re-derived calls from the 5' RACE reads in MiXCR, one entry per CDR3 protein. The sample contains fewer than 450,000 distinct CDR3 sequences, around 30% of which appear only once. Six healthy women, forming three identical twin pairs, donated samples. As concerns this clonotype: Its cognate antigen is unknown.

V lost 6 bases to trimming and J lost 6 bases, with 9 bases between them. The CDR3 is 12 amino acids. This sequence joins TRBV12-3 or TRBV12-4 and TRBJ1-5; D gene uncertain. This clonotype originated in a woman aged 18-49 years in good health. The specimen was PBMCs. CDR3 region: CASRQHFQPQHF. In DNA form, the CDR3 reads TGTGCCAGCAGACAGCACTTTCAGCCCCAGCATTTT.